A selection of T cell receptor beta chains follows, all from one sample in a study of blood T cells in healthy people across ages. Using its own MiXCR run on the 5' RACE reads, TCRdb lists one record per CDR3 protein. The data show roughly 2 million distinct CDR3 sequences, around half seen once. Sequencing was done on a sample of blood. The receptor source for this set is a woman aged 40 to 49 in good health. Both conserved end residues are part of each CDR3. A D gene is named only where the DNA matches it firmly. Only part of the rows carry a size: once, few, many, or a class if the clone is expanded.

V gene	J gene	clone size	D gene	CDR3 protein	CDR3 DNA
TRBV7-2	TRBJ2-7	few	TRBD2	CASSPPKLAGAHYEQYF	TGTGCCAGCAGCCCACCCAAACTAGCGGGGGCTCACTACGAGCAGTACTTC
TRBV29-1	TRBJ1-2	few	TRBD1	CSGQGSNYGYTF	TGCAGCGGACAGGGATCTAACTATGGCTACACCTTC
TRBV4-3	TRBJ1-1	NA	NA	CASSHGGPPMNTEAFF	TGCGCCAGCAGCCACGGGGGGCCGCCGATGAACACTGAAGCTTTCTTT
TRBV6-6	TRBJ2-1	few	NA	CASSLGQFSYSYNEQFF	TGTGCCAGCAGTTTGGGGCAGTTTTCCTACTCCTACAATGAGCAGTTCTTC
TRBV5-1	TRBJ2-5	NA	NA	CASSVGPSETQYF	TGCGCCAGCAGCGTGGGGCCATCCGAGACCCAGTACTTC
TRBV7-2	TRBJ2-7	NA	TRBD1	CASSTAHRQGYEQYF	TGTGCCAGCAGCACGGCCCATAGACAGGGATACGAGCAGTACTTC
TRBV11-2	TRBJ2-1	NA	TRBD2	CASSPRGSSSGERNEQFF	TGTGCCAGCAGCCCCCGGGGGTCCTCTAGCGGGGAAAGGAATGAGCAGTTCTTC
TRBV28	TRBJ1-2	NA	NA	CASSLYGPYGYTF	TGTGCCAGCAGTTTATATGGTCCATATGGCTACACCTTC
TRBV4-3	TRBJ2-3	many	NA	CASSPRRGADTQYF	TGCGCCAGCAGCCCTCGGAGGGGGGCAGATACGCAGTATTTT
TRBV4-2	TRBJ2-1	NA	NA	CASSQRVVDEQFF	TGTGCCAGCAGCCAAAGAGTAGTGGATGAGCAGTTCTTC
TRBV10-3	TRBJ2-5	NA	TRBD2	CAISRRGGPGETQYF	TGTGCCATCAGCCGGCGGGGGGGCCCGGGAGAGACCCAGTACTTC
TRBV12-3/TRBV12-4	TRBJ1-5	few	TRBD1	CASSVGTGSQPQHF	TGTGCCAGCAGTGTCGGGACAGGGAGTCAGCCCCAGCATTTT
TRBV6-2/TRBV6-3	TRBJ2-3	NA	TRBD2	CATQRRGGGTDTQYF	TGTGCCACCCAGAGGCGGGGGGGCGGAACAGATACGCAGTATTTT
TRBV7-9	TRBJ2-1	NA	TRBD2	CASSLALGLAGGFHEQFF	TGTGCCAGCAGCTTAGCGCTTGGCCTAGCGGGGGGCTTTCATGAGCAGTTCTTC
TRBV25-1	TRBJ1-4	once	TRBD1	CASGTGLPATNEKLFF	TGTGCCAGCGGGACAGGGCTACCTGCAACTAATGAAAAACTGTTTTTT
TRBV20-1	TRBJ1-2	NA	NA	CSARSVQSVYGYTF	TGCAGTGCTAGATCTGTGCAGAGCGTTTATGGCTACACCTTC
TRBV7-2	TRBJ2-5	few	TRBD2	CASSLAVAGGPQETQYF	TGTGCCAGCAGCTTAGCGGTAGCGGGGGGACCTCAAGAGACCCAGTACTTC
TRBV3-1	TRBJ2-1	few	NA	CASSQVVLEPYNEQFF	TGTGCCAGCAGCCAAGTTGTTCTAGAGCCTTACAATGAGCAGTTCTTC
TRBV7-6	TRBJ1-2	few	NA	CASSLEVGHGRRSGYTF	TGTGCCAGCAGCTTAGAAGTTGGCCACGGTCGGAGAAGTGGCTACACCTTC
TRBV29-1	TRBJ1-6	NA	NA	CSVEVGWIGQGNNSPLHF	TGCAGCGTTGAAGTAGGTTGGATTGGGCAGGGGAATAATTCACCCCTCCACTTT
TRBV6-2/TRBV6-3	TRBJ2-3	NA	NA	CASSQSVSGTQYF	TGTGCCAGCAGCCAGTCCGTCTCCGGCACGCAGTATTTT
TRBV20-1	TRBJ2-3	once	TRBD2	CSAGRALSSTDTQYF	TGCAGTGCTGGGAGGGCCTTATCGAGCACAGATACGCAGTATTTT
TRBV4-1	TRBJ2-3	NA	NA	CASGRTYTDTQYF	TGCGCCAGCGGAAGGACGTACACAGATACGCAGTATTTT